Listed below are T cell receptor beta chains from one sample, sequenced in a study of control samples from healthy donors and cancer patients. Clones were sequenced by immunoSEQ multiplex PCR, and TCRdb holds only the in-frame ones, with some missing. The data contain approximately 100,000 clones, roughly 92% of them singletons. The sequencing input was blood. The receptor set was obtained from a human donor in good health. The donor label of this sample is uncertain. CDR3s include the opening cysteine and the closing phenylalanine or tryptophan. Each record gives: J gene, V gene, D gene, clone size, CDR3 protein, CDR3 DNA. A D gene is named only where the DNA matches it firmly. Clone size appears in some rows only: once, few, many, or a class for an expanded clone.

>TRBJ2-3|TRBV30|NA|NA
CAWGGRRGLDTQYF
TGTGCCTGGGGTGGCAGGCGTGGACTGGATACGCAGTATTTT
>TRBJ1-1|TRBV5-1|NA|NA
CASSRTGMNTEAFF
TGCGCCAGCAGCCGTACAGGGATGAACACTGAAGCTTTCTTT
>TRBJ1-1|TRBV19|NA|NA
CASREGGNMNTEAFF
TGTGCCAGTCGGGAGGGGGGTAACATGAACACTGAAGCTTTCTTT
>TRBJ1-4|TRBV19|TRBD1|NA
CASSLSQGGSEKLFF
TGTGCCAGTAGTCTCTCCCAGGGGGGGAGTGAAAAACTGTTTTTT
>TRBJ2-2|TRBV25-1|NA|NA
CASSVEFPGELFF
TGTGCCAGCAGTGTGGAGTTCCCCGGGGAGCTGTTTTTT
>TRBJ1-2|TRBV5-6|TRBD1|medium-sized
CASSLQGPGRDGYTF
TGTGCCAGCAGCTTACAGGGGCCGGGGAGAGATGGCTACACCTTC
>TRBJ1-1|TRBV29-1|NA|NA
CSVEVRGHPNTEAFF
TGCAGCGTTGAAGTTCGGGGACACCCGAACACTGAAGCTTTCTTT
>TRBJ1-1|TRBV24-1|NA|NA
CATSDPNTEAFF
TGTGCCACCAGTGACCCGAACACTGAAGCTTTCTTT
>TRBJ2-7|TRBV6-5|TRBD2|NA
CASSLQRGSSYEQYF
TGTGCCAGCAGCCTCCAGCGGGGGAGCTCCTACGAGCAGTACTTC
>TRBJ2-7|TRBV18|NA|NA
CASSPQTDLSAEQYF
TGTGCCAGCTCACCACAGACCGACCTAAGCGCCGAGCAGTACTTC
>TRBJ1-2|TRBV15|NA|NA
CATSREDGRRSVGYTF
TGTGCCACCAGCAGAGAAGATGGCAGGAGGTCGGTCGGCTACACCTTC
>TRBJ1-2|TRBV2|NA|NA
CASSGGRGTDYGYTF
TGTGCCAGCAGTGGCGGCAGGGGTACTGACTATGGCTACACCTTC
>TRBJ2-2|TRBV7-2|NA|once
CASKLSGGVGELFF
TGTGCCAGCAAACTAAGCGGTGGCGTCGGGGAGCTGTTTTTT
>TRBJ1-3|TRBV5-1|TRBD1|NA
CASSGGQGSSGNTIYF
TGCGCCAGCAGCGGCGGACAGGGTAGTTCTGGAAACACCATATATTTT
>TRBJ2-1|TRBV5-5|TRBD2|NA
CASSRSGGLLDEQFF
TGTGCCAGCAGCCGCAGCGGGGGTCTGTTGGATGAGCAGTTCTTC
>TRBJ1-2|TRBV14|TRBD1|NA
CASSRDRGDYGYTF
TGTGCCAGCAGCCGGGACAGGGGTGACTATGGCTACACCTTC
>TRBJ2-2|TRBV3-1/TRBV3-2|TRBD2|NA
CASSLLAGGNTGELFF
TGTGCCAGCAGCCTTCTAGCGGGGGGGAACACCGGGGAGCTGTTTTTT
>TRBJ1-2|TRBV6-5|NA|NA
CASSIGPIQGGYTF
TGTGCCAGCAGTATCGGACCCATTCAAGGCGGCTACACCTTC
>TRBJ1-5|TRBV15|NA|NA
CATSSGGAGNQPQHF
TGTGCCACCAGCAGTGGGGGGGCCGGCAATCAGCCCCAGCATTTT
>TRBJ2-3|TRBV6-4|NA|NA
CASSDGAGGGGADTQYF
TGTGCCAGCAGTGATGGAGCAGGGGGCGGGGGTGCAGATACGCAGTATTTT
>TRBJ2-5|TRBV6-5|TRBD1|NA
CASSYGQGGETQYF
TGTGCCAGCAGTTACGGACAGGGAGGTGAGACCCAGTACTTC
>TRBJ1-1|TRBV9|NA|NA
CASSATGTEAFF
TGTGCCAGCAGCGCTACAGGGACTGAAGCTTTCTTT
>TRBJ1-1|TRBV7-8|NA|NA
CASSSPSGGWNTEAFF
TGTGCCAGCAGCTCCCCCAGCGGGGGGTGGAACACTGAAGCTTTCTTT
>TRBJ1-4|TRBV10-3|TRBD1|NA
CAISESPARGTGSEKLFF
TGTGCCATCAGTGAATCTCCGGCTAGAGGGACAGGGTCGGAAAAACTGTTTTTT
>TRBJ2-3|TRBV5-4|NA|NA
CASSIRDVIGADTQYF
TGTGCCAGCAGCATCCGGGACGTTATTGGGGCAGATACGCAGTATTTT
>TRBJ2-1|TRBV11-3|NA|once
CASSFRDNEQFF
TGTGCCAGCAGTTTCAGGGACAATGAGCAGTTCTTC
>TRBJ2-1|TRBV5-8|NA|NA
CASSLGGSYNEQFF
TGTGCCAGCAGCTTGGGAGGCTCCTACAATGAGCAGTTCTTC
>TRBJ1-2|TRBV6-5|TRBD1|NA
CASSQDRDGYTF
TGTGCCAGCAGCCAGGACAGGGATGGCTACACCTTC
>TRBJ2-6|TRBV5-1|TRBD2|NA
CASSPLAGGAGANVLTF
TGCGCCAGCAGCCCCCTGGCGGGGGGGGCAGGGGCCAACGTCCTGACTTTC
>TRBJ2-7|TRBV13|TRBD2|NA
CASSTRTSGGYEQYF
TGTGCCAGCAGCACAAGGACTAGCGGGGGGTACGAGCAGTACTTC
>TRBJ1-6|TRBV19|NA|once
CASSIRGSNSPLHF
TGTGCCAGTAGTATTAGGGGGAGCAATTCACCCCTCCACTTT
>TRBJ1-6|TRBV30|NA|NA
CAWSVSSSYNSPLHF
TGTGCCTGGAGTGTAAGCAGCTCCTATAATTCACCCCTCCACTTT
>TRBJ1-3|TRBV11-2|NA|NA
CASSLPGTLGDTIYF
TGTGCCAGCAGCCTACCCGGGACACTGGGAGACACCATATATTTT
>TRBJ2-7|TRBV12-3/TRBV12-4|NA|NA
CASSFGGYEQYF
TGTGCCAGCAGTTTCGGGGGCTACGAGCAGTACTTC
>TRBJ2-1|TRBV11-3|NA|NA
CASSSRLSSYNEQFF
TGTGCCAGCAGCTCAAGGTTGAGCTCCTACAATGAGCAGTTCTTC
>TRBJ1-1|TRBV27|NA|NA
CASTTGRGNTEAFF
TGTGCCAGCACTACCGGACGGGGGAACACTGAAGCTTTCTTT
>TRBJ1-2|TRBV4-2|NA|NA
CASSQDRVANYGYTF
TGTGCCAGCAGCCAAGATCGGGTTGCAAACTATGGCTACACCTTC
>TRBJ1-2|TRBV4-2|NA|NA
CASSQEKGPYGYTF
TGTGCCAGCAGCCAAGAAAAAGGGCCATATGGCTACACCTTC
>TRBJ1-6|TRBV6-5|NA|few
CAVVGQPNSPLHF
TGTGCCGTTGTAGGACAGCCTAATTCACCCCTCCACTTT
>TRBJ1-3|TRBV25-1|NA|NA
CASSSGVGGNTIYF
TGTGCCAGCAGTTCTGGGGTAGGGGGAAACACCATATATTTT
>TRBJ1-1|TRBV7-8|NA|NA
CASSPGRLTEAFF
TGTGCCAGCAGCCCAGGACGCTTAACTGAAGCTTTCTTT
>TRBJ1-6|TRBV6-5|NA|NA
CASKGAGANSPLHF
TGTGCCAGCAAGGGCGCGGGGGCTAATTCACCCCTCCACTTT
>TRBJ2-1|TRBV11-2|TRBD1|once
CASSQTGQGTNEQFF
TGTGCCAGCAGCCAAACGGGACAGGGGACCAATGAGCAGTTCTTC
>TRBJ2-7|TRBV5-5|TRBD1|few
CASSRRGQGARWYEQYF
TGTGCCAGCAGCCGGAGGGGACAGGGGGCGAGATGGTACGAGCAGTACTTC
>TRBJ2-7|TRBV6-5|NA|NA
CASSYKGGVSYEQYF
TGTGCCAGCAGTTACAAGGGCGGGGTCTCCTACGAGCAGTACTTC
>TRBJ1-3|TRBV5-4|NA|few
CASSLAANSGNTIYF
TGTGCCAGCAGCTTGGCGGCAAACTCTGGAAACACCATATATTTT
>TRBJ1-2|TRBV4-2|NA|NA
CASSQDPGRSYGYTF
TGTGCCAGCAGCCAAGATCCAGGGCGCAGCTATGGCTACACCTTC
>TRBJ2-7|TRBV5-4|NA|NA
CASSQQGAEQYF
TGTGCCAGCAGCCAACAGGGAGCCGAGCAGTACTTC
>TRBJ1-5|TRBV6-1|NA|NA
CASSDAGQGSQPQHF
TGTGCCAGCAGTGACGCGGGACAAGGTAGTCAGCCCCAGCATTTT
>TRBJ1-1|TRBV19|TRBD1|NA
CASSWGTGQGFPNTEAFF
TGTGCCAGTAGTTGGGGTACGGGACAGGGGTTCCCGAACACTGAAGCTTTCTTT